This TCR beta chain was obtained from a study of blood T cell repertoires in COVID-19. For the study at large: The origin of the acute and convalescent COVID-19 samples was the United States, Italy and Spain.

It was during active infection that Seattle patients were enrolled and then longitudinally followed. In the authors' workflow: How many nucleated cells were present was estimated from reference gene primer amplification. This table comes from immunoSEQ multiplex PCR, and its TCRdb copy is limited to in-frame clones, with some not included. V and J calls plus clone size are reproduced from that table; the DNA served to infer D and trimming. Of more than 300,000 clones listed, around 91% are singletons. The CDR3 is 18 residues long. V lost 3 bases and J lost 6; bases outside the gene matches: 20. Germline CDR1 and CDR2: DFQATT and SNEGSKA (reference sequence).

The clonotype was recovered from a middle-aged woman with COVID-19, enrolled during active disease. This rearrangement joins TRBV20-1 to TRBJ1-1; 9 nucleotides line up with TRBD1. The sequenced material came from peripheral blood. In DNA, the CDR3 is TGCAGTGCTAGTCCCAGAGACATACTACAGGGGGCGCGGGCTGAAGCTTTCTTT. The encoded protein is CSASPRDILQGARAEAFF.